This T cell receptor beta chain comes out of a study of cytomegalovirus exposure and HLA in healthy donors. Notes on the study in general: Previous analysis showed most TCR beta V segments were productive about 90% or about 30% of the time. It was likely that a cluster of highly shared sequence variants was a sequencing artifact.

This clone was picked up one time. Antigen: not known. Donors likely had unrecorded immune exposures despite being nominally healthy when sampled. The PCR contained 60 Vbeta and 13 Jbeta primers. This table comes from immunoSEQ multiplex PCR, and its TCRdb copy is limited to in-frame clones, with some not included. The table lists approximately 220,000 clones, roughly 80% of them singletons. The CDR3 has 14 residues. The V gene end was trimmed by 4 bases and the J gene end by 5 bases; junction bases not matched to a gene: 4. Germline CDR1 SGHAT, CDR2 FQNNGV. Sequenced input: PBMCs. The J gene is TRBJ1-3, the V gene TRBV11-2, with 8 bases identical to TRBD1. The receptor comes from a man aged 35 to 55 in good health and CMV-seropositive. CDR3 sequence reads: CASSSYRGRNTIYF. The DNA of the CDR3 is TGTGCCAGCAGCTCCTACAGGGGGAGAAACACCATATATTTT. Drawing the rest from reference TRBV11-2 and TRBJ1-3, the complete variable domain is EAGVAQSPRYKIIEKRQSVAFWCNPISGHATLYWYQQILGQGPKLLIQFQNNGVVDDSQLPKDRFSAERLKGVDSTLKIQPAKLEDSAVYLCASSSYRGRNTIYFGEGSWLTVV.